The sequence of this T cell receptor beta chain was determined in a study of beta chain features in type 1 diabetes. Whole-study results and caveats: Shorter TCRB CDR3s, moderately but significantly so, marked every one of the four CD4+ subsets in Type 1 diabetes patients.

Germline CDR1 and CDR2: SGHRS and YFSETQ. V lost 2 bases to trimming and J lost 10 bases, with 10 bases between them. This CDR3 spans 12 amino acids. The authors reverse transcribed all of the isolated RNA, so sequencing captured expressed TCRB transcripts. Generated by immunoSEQ multiplex PCR, the TCRdb table keeps only in-frame clones and is missing some. The sample carries about 120,000 clones, approximately 16% recorded once. Note on this clone: What it recognizes is unknown.

This chain uses TRBV5-1 with TRBJ2-1; maybe TRBD2 (5 bases). The source material was central memory CD4+ T cells from blood. This sequence was found in a man aged 25 to 40 with type 1 diabetes. CDR3 DNA sequence: TGCGCCAGCAGCTTTGATAGGGAGGAGCAGTTCTTC. This codes for CASSFDREEQFF.